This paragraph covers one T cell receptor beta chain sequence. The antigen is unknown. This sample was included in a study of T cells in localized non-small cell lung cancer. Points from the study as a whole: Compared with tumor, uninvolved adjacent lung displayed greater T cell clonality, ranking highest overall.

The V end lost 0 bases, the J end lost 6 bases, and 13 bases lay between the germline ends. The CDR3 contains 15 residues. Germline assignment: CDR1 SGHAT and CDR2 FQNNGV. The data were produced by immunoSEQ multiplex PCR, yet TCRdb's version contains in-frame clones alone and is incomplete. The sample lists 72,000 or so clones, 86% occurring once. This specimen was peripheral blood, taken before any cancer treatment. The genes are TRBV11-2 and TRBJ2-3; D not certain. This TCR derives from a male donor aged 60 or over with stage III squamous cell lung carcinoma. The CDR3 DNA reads TGTGCCAGCAGCTTAGATTTGGGCCCGCAGGATACGCAGTATTTT. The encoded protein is CASSLDLGPQDTQYF.